This TCR beta chain appears in the sequencing data of a study of blood T cell repertoires in COVID-19. Study summary: Sample material is recorded as cDNA or gDNA derived from T cells, B-cell-depleted T cells, or PBMCs.

This CDR3 region has 16 residues. Germline V gene lookup returns CDR1 SGDLS and CDR2 YYNGEE. Trimming took off 0 bases at V and 2 bases at J, with 13 bases between the two ends. The table came from immunoSEQ multiplex PCR; TCRdb's copy has only in-frame clones and leaves some out. Of 150,000 to 250,000 clones listed, more than 65% are singletons. This TCR was recovered from a man aged 40-49 years who had recovered from COVID-19. This rearrangement joins TRBV9 to TRBJ2-3, with a tentative D call TRBD2 (5 bases). What was sequenced was PBMCs or T cells enriched from blood (not recorded which). The CDR3, as DNA: TGTGCCAGCAGCGTAGCGGCGGGCGGCTACACAGATACGCAGTATTTT. Translated: CASSVAAGGYTDTQYF. Drawing the rest from reference TRBV9 and TRBJ2-3, the complete variable domain is DSGVTQTPKHLITATGQRVTLRCSPRSGDLSVYWYQQSLDQGLQFLIQYYNGEERAKGNILERFSAQQFPDLHSELNLSSLELGDSALYFCASSVAAGGYTDTQYFGPGTRLTVL.